This T cell receptor beta chain is drawn from a study of CD8 T cells in Susac syndrome. Germline CDR1 reads GTSNPN; CDR2 reads SVGIG (reference sequence). The CDR3 consists of 13 residues. V was clipped by 5 bases and J by 4 bases; unmatched bases: 7. With respect to this clonotype: Its antigen is unknown.

General study findings and limits: A relatively small number of individuals underwent TCR sequencing and HLA analysis.

An input of about 0.5 to 1 ug of RNA was subjected to reverse transcription using random hexamers. TCRdb used MiXCR to reprocess the immunoSEQ multiplex PCR reads, holding one entry per CDR3 protein. The table has about 90,000 distinct CDR3 sequences, approximately 95% seen once; the top ten hold around 0.32%. Sequencing targeted TCR beta in T cells from blood (CD8+ and CD4+). TEMRA cells were FACS-enriched, with CD8+ and CD4+ T cells isolated negatively. The TCR sequence derives from a human donor in good health. The sequencing sample was made of CD8+ T cells from PBMCs. The chain links TRBV30 to TRBJ2-5, with 7 bases fitting TRBD1. CDR3 sequence: CAWGTGDRETQYF. CDR3 bases: TGTGCCTGGGGAACAGGGGATAGAGAGACCCAGTACTTC.